The next 20 T cell receptor beta chains were all read from a single sample in a study of cytomegalovirus exposure and HLA in healthy donors. The PCR made use of 60 Vbeta and 13 Jbeta primers. The protocol was immunoSEQ multiplex PCR, while the TCRdb copy is restricted to in-frame clones and leaves out a portion. The sample yields 110,000 or so clones, about three quarters seen once. Sequences were obtained from PBMCs. These receptors were collected from a woman between 40 and 50 years old in good health and CMV-seropositive.

V and J are TRBV11-3 and TRBJ2-3; no clear D. In germline, CDR1 is SGHNT, CDR2 YENEEA. This CDR3 has 13 amino acids. V lost 3 bases to trimming and J lost 4 bases, with 8 bases between them. Here the CDR3 DNA reads TGTGCCAGCAGCTTGAGAGGTTCAGATACGCAGTATTTT. Its translation is CASSLRGSDTQYF.

The chain recombines TRBV29-1 with TRBJ1-1; 8 bases agree with TRBD1. Germline V lookup: CDR1 SQVTM, CDR2 ANQGSEA. CDR3 size: 15 residues. V trimming: 6 bases; J trimming: 0 bases; junction bases outside the gene matches: 9. In DNA form, the CDR3 reads TGCAGCGTCTTACCCGGGACAGGTATGAACACTGAAGCTTTCTTT. Residues: CSVLPGTGMNTEAFF.

The V gene is TRBV9, the J gene TRBJ1-1, with TRBD1 matching over 8 bases. Trimming at V came to 2 bases and at J to 5 bases, leaving 2 bases not matched to a gene. Looked up from germline, CDR1 is SGDLS and CDR2 is YYNGEE. The CDR3 totals 13 residues. The CDR3 DNA follows: TGTGCCAGCAGCGTTCAGGGGGCGACTGAAGCTTTCTTT. This gives the protein CASSVQGATEAFF. Complete variable domain (other parts from reference TRBV9 and TRBJ1-1): DSGVTQTPKHLITATGQRVTLRCSPRSGDLSVYWYQQSLDQGLQFLIQYYNGEERAKGNILERFSAQQFPDLHSELNLSSLELGDSALYFCASSVQGATEAFFGQGTRLTVV.

This clone appeared a few times. The chain is built from TRBV28 and TRBJ1-1; D uncertain. V was trimmed by 3 bases and J by 3 bases, leaving 8 bases between them. This CDR3 spans 13 amino acids. Germline lookup yields CDR1 MDHEN and CDR2 SYDVKM. In nucleotides, the CDR3 is TGTGCCAGCAGTTTTCCCCGAGACACTGAAGCTTTCTTT. Protein: CASSFPRDTEAFF.

With respect to this clone: This sample also contains other DNA sequences that code for the same CDR3. The chain uses TRBV29-1 and TRBJ2-3; 9 nucleotides align to TRBD1. The trim removed 6 bases at V and 0 bases at J, leaving 7 bases unmatched. The CDR3 length is 15 residues. Germline assignment: CDR1 SQVTM and CDR2 ANQGSEA. CDR3 nucleotide sequence: TGCAGCGTGACAGGCGGACAGGGGAGCACAGATACGCAGTATTTT. It specifies CSVTGGQGSTDTQYF.

J is TRBJ2-7 and V is TRBV7-9; unclear D gene. Germline V gives CDR1 SEHNR, CDR2 FQNEAQ (reference sequence). The CDR3 extends over 13 amino acids. Trimming stripped 3 bases from V and 6 bases from J, with 12 bases between. The CDR3 is CASSFVANGEQYF. In nucleotides, the CDR3 is TGTGCCAGCAGCTTCGTCGCAAACGGCGAGCAGTACTTC.

This clone turned up a few times. The V and J genes are TRBV27 and TRBJ2-2, with D perhaps TRBD2 (6 bases). Trimming cost V 7 bases and J 0 bases, with 12 bases left between them. This CDR3 is built from 15 residues. CDR1 and CDR2 (germline): MNHEY, SMNVEV (reference sequence). CDR3 loop: CASIIGLSNTGELFF. The CDR3 nucleotides read TGTGCCAGCATTATCGGACTATCGAACACCGGGGAGCTGTTTTTT.

The chain uses TRBV7-6 and TRBJ2-7; TRBD2 might be the D (5 bases). In germline, CDR1 is SGHVS, CDR2 FNYEAQ. The ends were cut back, 2 bases at V and 5 bases at J, with 13 bases in the middle. The CDR3 loop spans 14 amino acids. The CDR3 reads CASSLLPGSHEQYF. CDR3 coding DNA: TGTGCCAGCAGCTTACTCCCGGGGTCCCACGAGCAGTACTTC.

This clone was counted only a few times. The gene calls are TRBV19 and TRBJ1-5; D ambiguous. Germline V gene lookup returns CDR1 LNHDA and CDR2 SQIVND (reference sequence). CDR3 length: 14 residues. Trimming stripped 3 bases from V and 1 base from J, with 7 bases between. The CDR3 here is CASSIYQSNQPQHF. The CDR3 bases are TGTGCCAGTAGTATCTATCAAAGCAATCAGCCCCAGCATTTT.

The CDR3 DNA reads TGTGCCAGCATTAGAACGGACAGGTTGGGCGGCTACACCTTC. It yields the protein CASIRTDRLGGYTF. V and J are TRBV2 and TRBJ1-2; 7 bases line up with TRBD1. CDR1 is SNHLY, CDR2 FYNNEI, per germline. J lost 8 bases, V lost 7 bases, and 13 bases had no gene match. This CDR3 is built from 14 residues.

The chain has TRBV5-1 and TRBJ2-1, with 10 bases aligning to TRBD2. V gave up 5 bases and J gave up 1 base; unmatched junction bases: 12. The CDR3 sequence is 18 residues long. In germline, CDR1 is SGHRS, CDR2 YFSETQ. CDR3 sequence reads: CASRRLAGATGSYNEQFF. CDR3 in DNA: TGCGCCAGCAGACGACTAGCGGGCGCGACGGGATCCTACAATGAGCAGTTCTTC. The complete variable domain, with remaining parts taken from reference TRBV5-1 and TRBJ2-1, reads KAGVTQTPRYLIKTRGQQVTLSCSPISGHRSVSWYQQTPGQGLQFLFEYFSETQRNKGNFPGRFSGRQFSNSRSEMNVSTLELGDSALYLCASRRLAGATGSYNEQFFGPGTRLTVL.

This chain connects TRBV28 to TRBJ1-2; TRBD1 matches at 7 bases. CDR3 length: 17 amino acids. Germline V gives CDR1 MDHEN, CDR2 SYDVKM. V lost 2 bases, J lost 5 bases, and 14 bases stayed unmatched. The CDR3 sequence is CASSLGGTASIQYGYTF. Written as DNA, the CDR3 is TGTGCCAGCAGTTTAGGGGGGACAGCGAGCATCCAATATGGCTACACCTTC.

The J gene is TRBJ1-6, the V gene TRBV9, with TRBD1 as a possible D gene (6 bases). From germline, CDR1 is SGDLS and CDR2 YYNGEE. Trimming stripped 4 bases from V and 3 bases from J, with 11 bases between. There are 15 residues in the CDR3. The CDR3 DNA is TGTGCCAGCAGCATCACAGGGAACTATAATTCACCCCTCCACTTT. This translates into CASSITGNYNSPLHF. Drawing the rest from reference TRBV9 and TRBJ1-6, the complete variable domain is DSGVTQTPKHLITATGQRVTLRCSPRSGDLSVYWYQQSLDQGLQFLIQYYNGEERAKGNILERFSAQQFPDLHSELNLSSLELGDSALYFCASSITGNYNSPLHFGNGTRLTVT.

For the CDR3, the DNA is TGTGCCAGCAGTGAACGTAGTAGCGGGGGTTTTATGGATGAGCAGTTCTTC. Protein: CASSERSSGGFMDEQFF. The rearrangement uses TRBV6-1 and TRBJ2-1; 9 bases fit TRBD2. The CDR3 loop spans 17 amino acids. V trimming: 2 bases; J trimming: 8 bases; junction bases outside the gene matches: 13. Per germline, CDR1 MNHNS and CDR2 SASEGT.

J is TRBJ2-7 and V is TRBV19; 8 nucleotides line up with TRBD1. Germline V gene lookup returns CDR1 LNHDA and CDR2 SQIVND (reference sequence). The CDR3 runs to 15 residues. Trimming cost V 5 bases and J 0 bases; bases outside gene matches: 6. CDR3: CASSQPGGHSYEQYF. CDR3 nucleotides: TGTGCCAGTAGTCAACCAGGGGGCCACTCCTACGAGCAGTACTTC.

The rearrangement joins TRBV5-1 to TRBJ2-6; TRBD2 matches 13 bases. V was clipped by 2 bases and J by 3 bases; unmatched bases: 2. Germline loops: CDR1 SGHRS, CDR2 YFSETQ. The CDR3 sequence is 17 residues long. CDR3 amino acids: CASSLLAGGSGANVLTF. CDR3 bases: TGCGCCAGCAGCTTACTAGCGGGGGGGAGTGGGGCCAACGTCCTGACTTTC.

The chain has TRBV9 and TRBJ1-1; TRBD1 is a possible D gene (5 bases). Per the germline V gene, CDR1 is SGDLS and CDR2 is YYNGEE. V lost 4 bases to trimming and J lost 6 bases, with 19 bases between them. The CDR3 totals 15 residues. The CDR3 nucleotides are TGTGCCAGCAGCCCGGACGGGGGGGACGGGGCTGAAGCTTTCTTT. It yields the protein CASSPDGGDGAEAFF.

This rearrangement joins TRBV11-2 to TRBJ2-7, with D possibly being TRBD2 (6 bases). The V gene's germline CDR1 is SGHAT and CDR2 FQNNGV. V gave up 5 bases and J gave up 3 bases, with 11 bases separating them. The CDR3 is 13 amino acids. The CDR3 region has the DNA TGTGCCAGCAGCAAGGACTACCTCTACGAGCAGTACTTC. It is translated as CASSKDYLYEQYF.

This rearrangement joins TRBV5-4 to TRBJ1-6; 9 bases line up with TRBD1. There are 15 residues in the CDR3. V lost 4 bases and J lost 6; bases outside the gene matches: 5. Germline values: CDR1 SGHNT, CDR2 YYREEE (reference sequence). The CDR3 DNA sequence: TGTGCCAGCAGCCGGGACAGGGTCCTTAATTCACCCCTCCACTTT. It translates to CASSRDRVLNSPLHF.

This sequence joins TRBV11-2 and TRBJ1-4; 7 bases align to TRBD1. This CDR3 comprises 16 residues. Looked up from germline, CDR1 is SGHAT and CDR2 is FQNNGV. The V and J ends lost 1 base and 8 bases, in that order; junction bases with no gene match: 10. In DNA form, the CDR3 reads TGTGCCAGCAGCTTAGTGGGGGGACAGTGGGCCGAAAAACTGTTTTTT. Encoded protein: CASSLVGGQWAEKLFF. Looking up the rest from reference TRBV11-2 and TRBJ1-4 gives the full variable domain: EAGVAQSPRYKIIEKRQSVAFWCNPISGHATLYWYQQILGQGPKLLIQFQNNGVVDDSQLPKDRFSAERLKGVDSTLKIQPAKLEDSAVYLCASSLVGGQWAEKLFFGSGTQLSVL.